The clone carrying this TCR beta chain was detected only a few times. This sample was taken from a study of blood T cell dynamics during melanoma immunotherapy. Study-wide background: Metastatic melanoma patients received first-line pembrolizumab or nivolumab plus ipilimumab.

V shed 5 bases and J 4 bases; nucleotides not matched to a gene: 4. CDR1 is MNHEY and CDR2 is SMNVEV in the germline V gene (reference sequence). The CDR3 runs to 13 residues. Documented time point: pre-treatment baseline. Sampling occurred pretreatment (T0) and at week 3 (W3), after cycle one of checkpoint blockade. At 12 weeks after first infusion, RECIST 1.1 defined response for most patients. Method: immunoSEQ multiplex PCR; TCRdb's copy keeps in-frame clones and lacks some. The sample shows 15,000 to 20,000 clones, roughly 80% of them seen only once. This sequence joins TRBV27 and TRBJ1-2; TRBD1 matches 7 bases. Sequenced material: blood, taken from a patient treated with checkpoint blockade. This receptor was identified in a human donor with melanoma. As DNA, the CDR3 is TGTGCCAGCAGTCCTGACAGGGTCTATGGCTACACCTTC. It codes for CASSPDRVYGYTF.